These 32 T cell receptor beta chains came from one sample sequenced in a study of cytomegalovirus exposure and HLA in healthy donors. The PCR ran on 60 Vbeta and 13 Jbeta primers. Clones were sequenced by immunoSEQ multiplex PCR, and TCRdb holds only the in-frame ones, with some missing. The sample has around 150,000 clones, around 79% seen once. The sample taken for sequencing was PBMCs. The receptors here all came from a male donor in good health and CMV-seropositive.

The CDR3 protein is CASSPWERVYEQYF. The CDR3, as DNA: TGTGCCAGCAGCCCCTGGGAGAGGGTCTACGAGCAGTACTTC. The chain has TRBV5-4 and TRBJ2-7; D may be TRBD2 (5 bases). Germline CDR1 SGHNT, CDR2 YYREEE (reference sequence). The CDR3 extends over 14 amino acids. V was shortened by 4 bases and J by 3 bases, with 14 bases between the two germline ends.

A single count supports this clone. The CDR3 bases are TGTGCCAGCGGGCTAGCGGGGCCGTACGAGCAGTACTTC. It yields the protein CASGLAGPYEQYF. The V and J genes are TRBV7-9 and TRBJ2-7; 9 nucleotides line up with TRBD2. Trimming cost V 8 bases and J 4 bases; bases outside gene matches: 6. Germline CDR1 is SEHNR and CDR2 is FQNEAQ (reference sequence). The CDR3 covers 13 residues. The whole variable domain, remainder taken from reference TRBV7-9 and TRBJ2-7, is DTGVSQNPRHKITKRGQNVTFRCDPISEHNRLYWYRQTLGQGPEFLTYFQNEAQLEKSRLLSDRFSAERPKGSFSTLEIQRTEQGDSAMYLCASGLAGPYEQYFGPGTRLTVT.

This clone came up a few times. The CDR3 nucleotides read TGTGCCAGCAGCTTGTACCGGGACGGAGGGTATCCCCTCCACTTT. Translation gives CASSLYRDGGYPLHF. The gene calls are TRBV5-6 and TRBJ1-6, with D perhaps TRBD1 (5 bases). Germline V gives CDR1 SGHDT, CDR2 YYEEEE. Trimming pared 1 base from V and 13 bases from J, leaving 18 bases between. The CDR3 extends over 15 amino acids.

This sequence joins TRBV19 and TRBJ1-2; a possible D gene is TRBD1 (6 bases). The CDR3 spans 13 residues. Germline V gene data show CDR1 as LNHDA and CDR2 as SQIVND (reference sequence). V was clipped by 6 bases and J by 4 bases, with 12 bases between them. The CDR3 sequence is CASSRDRSYGYTF. In DNA form, the CDR3 reads TGTGCCAGTAGCCGAGACAGGAGCTATGGCTACACCTTC.

The V and J genes are TRBV6-1 and TRBJ1-2; D is possibly TRBD1 (5 bases). Germline assignment: CDR1 MNHNS and CDR2 SASEGT. The V and J ends lost 6 bases and 8 bases respectively, with 13 bases between them. CDR3 length: 12 residues. The CDR3 loop reads CASRLTVGGYTF. In DNA form, the CDR3 reads TGTGCCAGCAGACTGACAGTGGGAGGCTACACCTTC.

The J gene is TRBJ2-1, the V gene TRBV23-1, with TRBD1 as a possible D gene (6 bases). TRBV23-1 is marked as an open reading frame, function uncertain. The ends were cut back, 3 bases at V and 4 bases at J, with 16 bases in the middle. This CDR3 region has 16 residues. The CDR3 here is CASSHLGQPLYNEQFF. In DNA form, the CDR3 reads TGCGCCAGCAGTCATTTAGGACAGCCATTATACAATGAGCAGTTCTTC.

This sequence joins TRBV6-6 and TRBJ2-5, with 9 bases fitting TRBD2. The DNA end is more similar to TRBJ2-7, so the J call may be wrong. There are 14 residues in the CDR3. The V gene's germline CDR1 is MNHNY and CDR2 SVGAGI (reference sequence). The CDR3: CASRETSGSYEQYF. CDR3 bases: TGTGCCAGCAGGGAGACTAGCGGCTCCTACGAGCAGTACTTC.

A note on this clone: One end of the junction varies from germline; a read error may be responsible. This chain links TRBV7-9 with TRBJ1-5; D might be TRBD1 (6 bases). Germline CDR1 reads SEHNR; CDR2 reads FQNEAQ (reference sequence). This CDR3 is built from 15 residues. CDR3 coding DNA: TGTTCCAGCAGCTTAGGATCAGGGGTTTGGCAGCCCCAGCATTTT. This translates into CSSSLGSGVWQPQHF.

The chain carries TRBV27 and TRBJ1-1; 8 bases align to TRBD1. Losses at the gene ends were 3 bases for V and 8 bases for J; bases not matched to a gene: 5. Germline-derived CDR1 and CDR2 are MNHEY and SMNVEV (reference sequence). The CDR3 contains 13 residues. The CDR3 coding sequence is TGTGCCAGCAGTTTCGGTGGGGACAGGGAAGCTTTCTTT. This encodes CASSFGGDREAFF.

This clone has a handful of counts. V and J are TRBV30 and TRBJ2-3, with 9 bases that match TRBD2. The CDR3 contains 16 residues. Germline V gene lookup returns CDR1 GTSNPN and CDR2 SVGIG (reference sequence). Losses at the gene ends were 2 bases for V and 7 bases for J; bases not matched to a gene: 13. CDR3 sequence reads: CAWSSEGRGGRNTQYF. DNA for the CDR3: TGTGCCTGGAGTTCTGAGGGGCGGGGGGGCCGAAATACGCAGTATTTT.

This clone showed up just once. This chain joins TRBV12-5 and TRBJ2-1, with 13 bases that match TRBD2. J was trimmed by 8 bases and V by 5 bases; bases with no gene match: 12. This CDR3 spans 17 amino acids. Germline CDR1 LGHNT, CDR2 FRNRAP. In DNA, the CDR3 is TGTGCTAGTGGTCTGACCGTCACTAGCGGGGGGGCCCATGAGCAGTTCTTC. It translates to CASGLTVTSGGAHEQFF.

CDR3: CASSLAGKNGYTF. CDR3 DNA sequence: TGTGCCAGCAGCTTGGCAGGAAAGAATGGCTACACCTTC. The chain joins TRBV5-6 to TRBJ1-2; D ambiguous. V was pared by 0 bases and J by 6 bases, with 9 bases between. Germline V lookup: CDR1 SGHDT, CDR2 YYEEEE. CDR3 size: 13 residues.

This chain uses TRBV30 with TRBJ2-7; 12 nucleotides match TRBD2. From germline, CDR1 is GTSNPN and CDR2 SVGIG (reference sequence). With V trimmed by 6 bases and J by 4 bases, 7 bases remained unmatched. The CDR3 length is 14 residues. The CDR3 spells CACRYTSGGYEQYF. CDR3 DNA: TGTGCCTGCAGGTACACTAGCGGGGGGTACGAGCAGTACTTC.

Comments on this clone: A read error may produce the germline difference seen at one junction end. V is TRBV7-9 and J is TRBJ1-2; 9 bases are shared with TRBD1. This CDR3 has 14 amino acids. Germline V lookup: CDR1 SEHNR, CDR2 FQNEAQ (reference sequence). As DNA, the CDR3 is TGTGCCAGCAGTTTAGAACAGGGGGCCTATGGCTACACCTTC. Translated, it gives CASSLEQGAYGYTF.

The chain employs TRBV9 and TRBJ2-2; maybe TRBD1 (6 bases). The CDR3 runs to 15 residues. Germline V lookup: CDR1 SGDLS, CDR2 YYNGEE. Trimming stripped 3 bases from V and 2 bases from J, with 11 bases between. CDR3 sequence reads: CASSDYRANTGELFF. The CDR3 DNA reads TGTGCCAGCAGCGACTACAGGGCAAACACCGGGGAGCTGTTTTTT.

This sequence joins TRBV6-1 and TRBJ1-1; tentative D call: TRBD1 (5 bases). The length of the CDR3 is 12 residues. The V end lost 3 bases, the J end lost 6 bases, and 8 bases lay between the germline ends. Germline values: CDR1 MNHNS, CDR2 SASEGT. Written as DNA, the CDR3 is TGTGCCAGCAGTGACACAGGCCCTGAAGCTTTCTTT. The encoded protein is CASSDTGPEAFF.

V usage is TRBV18 and J usage is TRBJ2-2, with a possible D match to TRBD2 (6 bases). This CDR3 comprises 16 residues. V was shortened by 2 bases and J by 4 bases, with 14 bases between the two germline ends. Looked up from germline, CDR1 is KGHSH and CDR2 is LQKENI. The CDR3 sequence: CASSPFLGGSTGELFF. CDR3 DNA: TGTGCCAGCTCACCATTTCTCGGGGGAAGCACCGGGGAGCTGTTTTTT.

The chain couples TRBV7-2 to TRBJ2-1, with 11 bases that match TRBD2. The CDR3 is 15 amino acids. In germline, CDR1 is SGHTA, CDR2 FQGNSA. V lost 5 bases to trimming and J lost 8 bases; unmatched junction nucleotides: 8. The CDR3, as DNA: TGTGCCAGCAGCAGTACTAGCGGGGGACTCTATGAGCAGTTCTTC. Translating it yields CASSSTSGGLYEQFF. The full variable domain, in which reference TRBV7-2 and TRBJ2-1 provide the parts outside the CDR3, is GAGVSQSPSNKVTEKGKDVELRCDPISGHTALYWYRQSLGQGLEFLIYFQGNSAPDKSGLPSDRFSAERTGGSVSTLTIQRTQQEDSAVYLCASSSTSGGLYEQFFGPGTRLTVL.

Details on this clone: One end of the junction does not line up with germline, which may come from a read error. This chain uses TRBV7-9 with TRBJ1-2; 9 positions agree with TRBD1. Germline CDR1 SEHNR, CDR2 FQNEAQ (reference sequence). The CDR3 totals 14 residues. The CDR3 is CSSSLEQGAGGYTF. The DNA for the CDR3 is TGTTCCAGCAGCTTAGAACAGGGGGCCGGTGGCTACACCTTC.

Details on this clone: Within the sample, other DNA sequences also encode this same CDR3. The V and J genes are TRBV2 and TRBJ1-1, with D perhaps matching TRBD1 (6 bases). There are 14 residues in the CDR3. The V gene's germline CDR1 is SNHLY and CDR2 FYNNEI. Deletions cut 4 bases from V and 4 bases from J, with 13 bases between. This CDR3 reads CASSGQGSGTEAFF. CDR3 bases: TGTGCCAGCAGTGGCCAGGGGTCGGGCACTGAAGCTTTCTTT.

The rearrangement joins TRBV30 to TRBJ1-1, with 7 nucleotides matching TRBD1. V dropped 4 bases and J dropped 1; count of bases not matched to a gene: 9. The CDR3 sequence is 15 residues long. CDR1 GTSNPN and CDR2 SVGIG come from the germline V gene (reference sequence). CDR3 DNA sequence: TGTGCCTGGAATAATGCACAGGGGACGAACACTGAAGCTTTCTTT. Translated, it gives CAWNNAQGTNTEAFF.

The V and J genes are TRBV7-2 and TRBJ2-5, with 7 bases that match TRBD2. Losses at the gene ends were 6 bases for V and 2 bases for J; bases not matched to a gene: 15. The CDR3 is made up of 17 amino acids. Per the germline V gene, CDR1 is SGHTA and CDR2 is FQGNSA. The CDR3 nucleotides are TGTGCCAGCAGTCCTCAAGCCGGGGGAGGGGAACAAGAGACCCAGTACTTC. Its translation is CASSPQAGGGEQETQYF.

V gene TRBV11-2 combines with J gene TRBJ2-6, with D possibly TRBD2 on 5 matching bases. CDR1 is SGHAT and CDR2 is FQNNGV in the germline V gene. The V gene lost 4 bases and the J gene lost 3 bases, with 7 bases spanning the gap. CDR3 size: 14 residues. CDR3 in DNA: TGTGCCAGCAGCTCCGGGGTTGGGGCCAACGTCCTGACTTTC. This encodes CASSSGVGANVLTF.

The chain joins TRBV14 to TRBJ2-7, with TRBD2 as a possible D gene (6 bases). Per the germline V gene, CDR1 is SGHDN and CDR2 is FVKESK. The ends were cut back, 0 bases at V and 4 bases at J, with 10 bases in the middle. CDR3 length equals 14 residues. Here the CDR3 DNA reads TGTGCCAGCAGCCAAGACCCGGGACTGTACGAGCAGTACTTC. Protein product: CASSQDPGLYEQYF.

This chain links TRBV11-2 with TRBJ1-1; 9 bases align to TRBD1. Germline CDR1 reads SGHAT; CDR2 reads FQNNGV. V shed 5 bases and J 6 bases; nucleotides not matched to a gene: 4. CDR3 length equals 13 residues. The CDR3 DNA reads TGTGCCAGCAGCGCGGGGACAGGGTCTGAAGCTTTCTTT. It codes for CASSAGTGSEAFF. The variable domain in full, with the rest retrieved from reference TRBV11-2 and TRBJ1-1, is EAGVAQSPRYKIIEKRQSVAFWCNPISGHATLYWYQQILGQGPKLLIQFQNNGVVDDSQLPKDRFSAERLKGVDSTLKIQPAKLEDSAVYLCASSAGTGSEAFFGQGTRLTVV.

The chain has TRBV7-8 and TRBJ1-1, with D possibly matching TRBD1 (5 bases). Germline CDR1 SGHVS, CDR2 FQNEAQ. Trimming took 1 base from V and 5 from J, leaving 11 bases between them. The CDR3 totals 14 residues. The CDR3 bases are TGTGCCAGCAGCTTAGGGCCCCGGGGGACTGAAGCTTTCTTT. It codes for CASSLGPRGTEAFF.

This clone was recorded once. V is TRBV11-2 and J is TRBJ2-7; TRBD1 agrees at 11 bases. The J segment lost 7 bases and the V segment lost 5 bases, leaving 10 bases of the junction unmatched. CDR1 is SGHAT and CDR2 is FQNNGV in the germline V gene. The length of the CDR3 is 15 residues. The DNA for the CDR3 is TGTGCCAGCAGCGAACAAGGGGACAGGGGGATAGAGCAGTACTTC. It is translated as CASSEQGDRGIEQYF.

The genes are TRBV5-4 and TRBJ2-1, with D possibly being TRBD2 (5 bases). V was cut by 0 bases and J by 0 bases, with 7 bases left in between. Germline lookup yields CDR1 SGHNT and CDR2 YYREEE (reference sequence). The CDR3 extends over 15 amino acids. The CDR3 here is CASSLVGSSYNEQFF. The CDR3 DNA sequence: TGTGCCAGCAGCTTGGTGGGGAGCTCCTACAATGAGCAGTTCTTC.

This clone has a handful of counts. The genes are TRBV9 and TRBJ1-1, with D tentatively TRBD1 (5 bases). V was pared by 0 bases and J by 6 bases, with 9 bases between. The CDR3 is 13 residues long. Germline V lookup: CDR1 SGDLS, CDR2 YYNGEE. CDR3 region: CASSVEGVSEAFF. In DNA, the CDR3 is TGTGCCAGCAGCGTAGAAGGGGTATCTGAAGCTTTCTTT.

This sequence joins TRBV4-1 and TRBJ2-1; D ambiguous. CDR3 length equals 15 residues. Germline CDR1 reads MGHRA; CDR2 reads YSYEKL. With 0 bases removed from V and 8 bases from J, the gap between germline ends came to 14 bases. The CDR3 loop reads CASSQDRRPQDEQFF. CDR3 nucleotides: TGCGCCAGCAGCCAAGATCGGCGGCCTCAAGATGAGCAGTTCTTC.

This chain links TRBV18 with TRBJ1-3; the match to TRBD1 covers 10 bases. The germline V gene has CDR1 KGHSH and CDR2 LQKENI. CDR3 length: 16 residues. J gave up 0 bases and V 6 bases, and 5 bases lay outside the gene matches. CDR3 residues: CASSGTGAYSGNTIYF. The CDR3 DNA sequence: TGTGCCAGCTCCGGGACAGGGGCGTACTCTGGAAACACCATATATTTT.

This clone was detected a few times. J is TRBJ2-2 and V is TRBV19; the match to TRBD1 covers 11 bases. Trimming took 7 bases from V and 4 from J; bases not matched to a gene: 5. The CDR3 spans 15 residues. Germline assignment: CDR1 LNHDA and CDR2 SQIVND (reference sequence). Here the CDR3 reads CASNWGTGGTGELFF. For the CDR3, the DNA is TGTGCCAGTAACTGGGGGACAGGGGGCACCGGGGAGCTGTTTTTT.